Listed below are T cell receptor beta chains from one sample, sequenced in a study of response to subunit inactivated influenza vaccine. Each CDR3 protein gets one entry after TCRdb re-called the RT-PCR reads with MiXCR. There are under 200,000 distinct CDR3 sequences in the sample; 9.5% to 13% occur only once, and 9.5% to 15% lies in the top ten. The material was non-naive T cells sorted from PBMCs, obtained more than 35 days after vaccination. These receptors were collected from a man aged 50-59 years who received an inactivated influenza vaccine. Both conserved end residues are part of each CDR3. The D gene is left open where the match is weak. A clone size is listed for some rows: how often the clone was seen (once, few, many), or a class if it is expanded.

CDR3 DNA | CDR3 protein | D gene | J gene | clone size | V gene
TGTGCCAGCAGTACCCCCAGGTTGGATGGGTTCCTTTCACCCCTCCACTTT | CASSTPRLDGFLSPLHF | - | TRBJ1-6 | many | TRBV12-3/TRBV12-4
TGCAGTGCTAGAGATACTACCCGAGGTGAGCAGTTCTTC | CSARDTTRGEQFF | - | TRBJ2-1 | few | TRBV20-1
TGTGCCAGCAGTTACGGCGGGGGAGGAATAGAGACCCAGTACTTC | CASSYGGGGIETQYF | TRBD2 | TRBJ2-5 | - | TRBV6-5
TGCGCCAGCAGCAGTGATGGGACAGGGCTTGGGGAGACCCAGTACTTC | CASSSDGTGLGETQYF | TRBD1 | TRBJ2-5 | few | TRBV5-1
TGCGCCAGCAGTGACCCCGGGGGTTCTAACTATGGCTACACCTTC | CASSDPGGSNYGYTF | - | TRBJ1-2 | once | TRBV10-2
TGCAGCTTTAGAATTGAGGGGGCGAAAGGCTACACCTTC | CSFRIEGAKGYTF | TRBD1 | TRBJ1-2 | many | TRBV29-1
TGTGCCAGCAGTTACCTGGACACTGCGGTCTATGGCTACACCTTC | CASSYLDTAVYGYTF | - | TRBJ1-2 | few | TRBV6-2/TRBV6-3
TGTGCCAGCAGTGGGAGAGCGGGGGTTAACACCGGGGAGCTGTTTTTT | CASSGRAGVNTGELFF | TRBD2 | TRBJ2-2 | - | TRBV2
TGTGCCAGCAGCCAAGCTAGCGGATCTAGCACAGATACGCAGTATTTT | CASSQASGSSTDTQYF | TRBD2 | TRBJ2-3 | - | TRBV3-1
TGTGCCAGCAGCCAATTTACGGGTTCGAACACCGGGGAGCTGTTTTTT | CASSQFTGSNTGELFF | - | TRBJ2-2 | - | TRBV3-1
TGTGCCACCAGCAGGACTCTACAGGGTTTATCGACCTTC | CATSRTLQGLSTF | - | TRBJ1-2 | many | TRBV15
TGCAGTGCTAGACTGGTTTTCGTTATAGCTGGGACAGAAGAGACCCAGTACTTC | CSARLVFVIAGTEETQYF | TRBD1 | TRBJ2-5 | - | TRBV20-1
TGTGCCAGCAGCGTAGAGGCAGGGGGCTATGGCTACACCTTC | CASSVEAGGYGYTF | TRBD1 | TRBJ1-2 | few | TRBV9
TGTGCCAGCAGCCAACGACGGCCCGCGAACACCGGGGAGCTGTTTTTT | CASSQRRPANTGELFF | - | TRBJ2-2 | - | TRBV2
TGTGCCAGCAGCGCCGGACAGGCTAGCACAGATACGCAGTATTTT | CASSAGQASTDTQYF | TRBD1 | TRBJ2-3 | - | TRBV9
TGCAGTGCTACAGGACAGGGTTCTAATTCACCCCTCCACTTT | CSATGQGSNSPLHF | TRBD1 | TRBJ1-6 | - | TRBV20-1
TGTGCCAGCAGCCCACAGGGAGTCTTGTCCTACGAGCAGTACTTC | CASSPQGVLSYEQYF | - | TRBJ2-7 | few | TRBV7-6
TGTGCCAGCAGAATGGGGGTAAGCAATCAGCCCCAGCATTTT | CASRMGVSNQPQHF | - | TRBJ1-5 | few | TRBV12-3/TRBV12-4
TGTGCCAGCAGCCGGCGTGGGGGCTACGAGCAGTACTTC | CASSRRGGYEQYF | - | TRBJ2-7 | few | TRBV3-1
TGTGCCAGCAGCCTCCAGGTCCTTGAGCAGTTCTTC | CASSLQVLEQFF | - | TRBJ2-1 | - | TRBV7-9
TGCGCCAGCAGCCAAGGCAGGGGGGAATCTGAAGCTTTCTTT | CASSQGRGESEAFF | TRBD1 | TRBJ1-1 | - | TRBV4-3
TGTGCCAGCAGCCGGGACAGTAGCAATCAGCCCCAGCATTTT | CASSRDSSNQPQHF | TRBD1 | TRBJ1-5 | few | TRBV27
TGTGCCAGCAGTGAAATTTTGGGCGTGGAGACCCAGTACTTC | CASSEILGVETQYF | - | TRBJ2-5 | few | TRBV25-1
TGCAGTGCTAGGCTAGCGGCCCTATCGCAGTATTTT | CSARLAALSQYF | TRBD2 | TRBJ2-3 | few | TRBV20-1
TGTGCCAGCAGCCCTGGGGGACTGCGGGGGAGAACCGGGGAGCTGTTTTTT | CASSPGGLRGRTGELFF | TRBD2 | TRBJ2-2 | - | TRBV4-2
TGCAGTGCTAGAGAACTCGAGGGACAGGAGGGAGAGACCCAGTACTTC | CSARELEGQEGETQYF | TRBD1 | TRBJ2-5 | - | TRBV20-1
TGTGCCAGCAGTTACGGAGGGGGACCGTTCTACGAGCAGTACTTC | CASSYGGGPFYEQYF | - | TRBJ2-7 | many | TRBV6-5
TGTGCCAGCAGTAAGACAGGGGAGCAGTTCTTC | CASSKTGEQFF | TRBD1 | TRBJ2-1 | few | TRBV2
TGTGCCAGCAGTGCCGGGGCCCGCTACGAGCAGTACTTC | CASSAGARYEQYF | - | TRBJ2-7 | few | TRBV6-1
TGCAGCGTTGAAGACGGGACAGGCAATCAGCCCCAGCATTTT | CSVEDGTGNQPQHF | TRBD1 | TRBJ1-5 | few | TRBV29-1
TGTGCCAGTAGTATCGACCAGCGTCGCACAGATACGCAGTATTTT | CASSIDQRRTDTQYF | - | TRBJ2-3 | few | TRBV19
TGTGCGACCGAGCGGGAGGCCCCTTCGGGGGCCAACGTCCTGACTTTC | CATEREAPSGANVLTF | TRBD2 | TRBJ2-6 | few | TRBV6-1
TGTGCCAGCAGCGAGGGGGAATCACCCCTCCACTTT | CASSEGESPLHF | - | TRBJ1-6 | few | TRBV6-6
TGCGCCAGCAGCTGGGGGGACAGGGTTTACAATGAGCAGTTCTTC | CASSWGDRVYNEQFF | TRBD1 | TRBJ2-1 | few | TRBV5-1
TGTGCCAGCAGCCAAGATGGCAGGGCAGGGGTCGGGCAGTTCTTC | CASSQDGRAGVGQFF | - | TRBJ2-1 | few | TRBV4-2
TGCAGTGCTAGATCCGGGGGGGCTTACGAGCAGTACTTC | CSARSGGAYEQYF | TRBD2 | TRBJ2-7 | medium-sized | TRBV20-1
TGTGCCTCCTGCCAAGGGGGGGCTACGTTCGCTGAAGCTTTCTTT | CASCQGGATFAEAFF | - | TRBJ1-1 | few | TRBV12-5
TGTGCCTCCCGGCAAACACGGCGGGGGGGGGTCACAGATACGCAGTATTTT | CASRQTRRGGVTDTQYF | TRBD2 | TRBJ2-3 | few | TRBV7-9
TGTGCCAGCAGCCTCGGAAGCTTTCTTAATTCACCCCTCCACTTT | CASSLGSFLNSPLHF | - | TRBJ1-6 | few | TRBV5-5
TGTGCCAGCAGCTTACAGGGACAGTTTCATCAGCCCCAGCATTTT | CASSLQGQFHQPQHF | TRBD1 | TRBJ1-5 | few | TRBV7-2
TGCAGTGCTTCTCGGGACAGGGGTGTCTATGGCTACACCTTC | CSASRDRGVYGYTF | TRBD1 | TRBJ1-2 | - | TRBV20-1
TGTGCCAGCAGCAGTCGAACCACAGATACGCAGTATTTT | CASSSRTTDTQYF | - | TRBJ2-3 | few | TRBV7-3
TGTGCCAGCAGCTTTATTAGTGAGCAGTACTTC | CASSFISEQYF | - | TRBJ2-7 | many | TRBV5-5
TGTGCCACCAGCAGAGAGGCACTAGCGGGGGTTGGCGCAGATACGCAGTATTTT | CATSREALAGVGADTQYF | TRBD2 | TRBJ2-3 | few | TRBV15
TGCAGCGTTGGGGGGCGAAGCGGGACCGTCGAGCAGTACTTC | CSVGGRSGTVEQYF | - | TRBJ2-7 | - | TRBV29-1
TGTGCCAGTAGTGACCTAGCGGGAGTATCCTACAATGAGCAGTTCTTC | CASSDLAGVSYNEQFF | TRBD2 | TRBJ2-1 | few | TRBV19
TGCGCCAGCAAGGTCAGTGTCGGGGGAAACATTCAGTACTTC | CASKVSVGGNIQYF | - | TRBJ2-4 | - | TRBV5-1